These 7 T cell receptor beta chains originate from one sample sequenced in a study of CD8+ T cells in alopecia areata. RNA was isolated and reverse transcribed to cDNA, the sequencing template. Some clones are missing from TCRdb's copy, which holds only in-frame ones; the method was immunoSEQ multiplex PCR. The sample lists 150,000 to 200,000 clones, about 47% occurring once. Stated treatment: oral pan-JAK inhibitor, 5-10 mg twice daily. This specimen consisted of CD8+ T cells sorted from blood, obtained at roughly week 53, from a patient treated with tofacitinib. These receptors were taken from a human donor with alopecia areata.

The V call is TRBV7-6, the J call TRBJ2-2; maybe TRBD1 (6 bases). This CDR3 contains 14 residues. V lost 5 bases and J lost 1, with 8 bases in between. The germline V gene encodes CDR1 SGHVS and CDR2 FNYEAQ. As DNA, the CDR3 is TGTGCCAGCAGCCGGACAGTGAACACCGGGGAGCTGTTTTTT. It translates to CASSRTVNTGELFF.

This chain's CDR3 is CSVHLGGTDTQYF. The CDR3 nucleotides read TGCAGCGTCCACCTCGGGGGTACAGATACGCAGTATTTT. The chain joins TRBV29-1 to TRBJ2-3; possible D gene TRBD2, 6 bases. From germline, CDR1 is SQVTM and CDR2 ANQGSEA. The CDR3 contains 13 residues. Trimming took off 6 bases at V and 3 bases at J, with 13 bases between the two ends.

This clone was picked up a small number of times. The rearrangement joins TRBV29-1 to TRBJ1-1; tentative D call: TRBD1 (6 bases). Germline V gives CDR1 SQVTM, CDR2 ANQGSEA. CDR3 length equals 14 residues. Between the trimmed V and J ends, which lost 7 bases and 0 bases, there was a span of 15 bases. The CDR3 protein is CSAGRQDLNTEAFF. In DNA form, the CDR3 reads TGCAGCGCCGGGAGACAGGATCTGAACACTGAAGCTTTCTTT. Full variable domain (outside the CDR3, taken from reference TRBV29-1 and TRBJ1-1): SAVISQKPSRDICQRGTSLTIQCQVDSQVTMMFWYRQQPGQSLTLIATANQGSEATYESGFVIDKFPISRPNLTFSTLTVSNMSPEDSSIYLCSAGRQDLNTEAFFGQGTRLTVV.

This clone was counted between two and nine times. The chain employs TRBV15 and TRBJ2-1; TRBD2 aligns across 7 bases. The length of the CDR3 is 13 residues. V was pared by 5 bases and J by 7 bases, with 5 bases of the junction left unmatched. CDR1 and CDR2 from the germline V gene are LNHNV and YYDKDF (reference sequence). As DNA, the CDR3 is TGTGCCACCAGCGTGACTAGCCCAAATGAGCAGTTCTTC. It encodes CATSVTSPNEQFF.

This clone is a singleton in its sample. The J gene is TRBJ2-7, the V gene TRBV27; D unclear. Per germline, CDR1 MNHEY and CDR2 SMNVEV (reference sequence). The CDR3 consists of 11 residues. V lost 2 bases and J 7 bases, leaving 6 bases between the germline ends. CDR3 sequence reads: CASSLGSEQYF. The CDR3 coding sequence is TGTGCCAGCAGTTTAGGGTCAGAGCAGTACTTC.

This chain joins TRBV7-6 and TRBJ1-2; tentative D call: TRBD1 (6 bases). Germline V gives CDR1 SGHVS, CDR2 FNYEAQ. This CDR3 contains 15 residues. Trimming shortened V by 2 bases and J by 4 bases, and 14 bases separated the two germline ends. CDR3 loop: CASSLSAGTLYGYTF. The CDR3, as DNA: TGTGCCAGCAGCTTATCAGCCGGGACACTCTATGGCTACACCTTC.

This clone was counted a single time. The J gene is TRBJ1-1, the V gene TRBV9; 8 positions agree with TRBD1. The CDR3 runs to 16 residues. Germline V gives CDR1 SGDLS, CDR2 YYNGEE. The trim removed 4 bases at V and 4 bases at J, leaving 12 bases unmatched. The CDR3 DNA follows: TGTGCCAGCAGCCCCCGCACAGGGGGGGGGAGCACTGAAGCTTTCTTT. It is translated as CASSPRTGGGSTEAFF.